This is a list of T cell receptor beta chains from one sample in a study of control samples from healthy donors and cancer patients. Profiled with immunoSEQ multiplex PCR; TCRdb holds only in-frame clones, not every one. Of a few hundred thousand clones listed, 80% to 95% are singletons. What was sequenced was PBMCs. The receptors derive from a man aged 40-50 years with head and neck cancer. Each CDR3 is given with its conserved first and last residue.

cdr3_aa: CASSLQGYEQYF; v_call: TRBV6-2/TRBV6-3; j_call: TRBJ2-7
cdr3_aa: CASSFSTDTQYF; v_call: TRBV7-3; j_call: TRBJ2-3
cdr3_aa: CASSQRGEKLFF; v_call: TRBV18; j_call: TRBJ1-4
cdr3_aa: CASSLSRLGTSGSYEQYF; v_call: TRBV27; j_call: TRBJ2-7
cdr3_aa: CSVKEGASNYGYTF; v_call: TRBV29-1; j_call: TRBJ1-2
cdr3_aa: CASSTGLAGDEQYF; v_call: TRBV7-2; j_call: TRBJ2-7
cdr3_aa: CASSATGPGGELFF; v_call: TRBV7-3; j_call: TRBJ2-2
cdr3_aa: CATSIQGENEQYF; v_call: TRBV2; j_call: TRBJ2-7
cdr3_aa: CASKTRDWRSYNEQFF; v_call: TRBV28; j_call: TRBJ2-1
cdr3_aa: CASGLGLVPDPDTQYF; v_call: TRBV12-5; j_call: TRBJ2-3
cdr3_aa: CASNRGGLDEQYF; v_call: TRBV3-1/TRBV3-2; j_call: TRBJ2-7
cdr3_aa: CASSFATVANYGYTF; v_call: TRBV9; j_call: TRBJ1-2
cdr3_aa: CATSRIRSNQPQHF; v_call: TRBV15; j_call: TRBJ1-5
cdr3_aa: CASSVEGQGYTEAFF; v_call: TRBV9; j_call: TRBJ1-1
cdr3_aa: CASSPRPPAGADTQYF; v_call: TRBV27; j_call: TRBJ2-3
cdr3_aa: CASSLYIQETQYF; v_call: TRBV28; j_call: TRBJ2-5
cdr3_aa: CASSSQGLAKNIQYF; v_call: TRBV5-1; j_call: TRBJ2-4
cdr3_aa: CASRTTGIGELFF; v_call: TRBV2; j_call: TRBJ2-2
cdr3_aa: CASSQPTANTGELFF; v_call: TRBV7-9; j_call: TRBJ2-2
cdr3_aa: CASSAGTAISTDTQYF; v_call: TRBV5-1; j_call: TRBJ2-3
cdr3_aa: CASSSSRGGEQYF; v_call: TRBV6-2/TRBV6-3; j_call: TRBJ2-7
cdr3_aa: CASSLIDGENIQYF; v_call: TRBV11-2; j_call: TRBJ2-4
cdr3_aa: CASSPTGDSRGHYGYTF; v_call: TRBV28; j_call: TRBJ1-2
cdr3_aa: CASSPDGILFEQFF; v_call: TRBV18; j_call: TRBJ2-1
cdr3_aa: CASKDGNTIYF; v_call: TRBV9; j_call: TRBJ1-3
cdr3_aa: CASSLGGRGLTEAFF; v_call: TRBV13; j_call: TRBJ1-1
cdr3_aa: CAFSTTTYEQYF; v_call: TRBV30; j_call: TRBJ2-7
cdr3_aa: CASSLFPGQGVSGNTIYF; v_call: TRBV28; j_call: TRBJ1-3
cdr3_aa: CASSLLPSSVLGGANVLTF; v_call: TRBV6-2/TRBV6-3; j_call: TRBJ2-6
cdr3_aa: CAAAGGAKNIQYF; v_call: TRBV28; j_call: TRBJ2-4
cdr3_aa: CASRDWTGSIGNTEAFF; v_call: TRBV7-2; j_call: TRBJ1-1
cdr3_aa: CASQAVRAYEQYF; v_call: TRBV6-5; j_call: TRBJ2-7
cdr3_aa: CASSYEAGPGETQYF; v_call: TRBV6-5; j_call: TRBJ2-5
cdr3_aa: CASRTAMNTEAFF; v_call: TRBV19; j_call: TRBJ1-1
cdr3_aa: CASCRLSAGSPLHF; v_call: TRBV28; j_call: TRBJ1-6
cdr3_aa: CASSLPGGSGNTIYF; v_call: TRBV5-1; j_call: TRBJ1-3
cdr3_aa: CASSLPLISNTGELFF; v_call: TRBV7-2; j_call: TRBJ2-2
cdr3_aa: CAWSVHEPAGDFGTGQPQHF; v_call: TRBV30; j_call: TRBJ1-5
cdr3_aa: CASSSIQGSYEQYF; v_call: TRBV5-1; j_call: TRBJ2-7
cdr3_aa: CASSLAPGGFPTDTQYF; v_call: TRBV7-8; j_call: TRBJ2-3
cdr3_aa: CASSIQGPLHIYNEQFF; v_call: TRBV19; j_call: TRBJ2-1
cdr3_aa: CASSLARLAYQETQYF; v_call: TRBV7-2; j_call: TRBJ2-5
cdr3_aa: CASSFWSAAQETQYF; v_call: TRBV11-2; j_call: TRBJ2-5
cdr3_aa: CASSLSQAAPYEQYF; v_call: TRBV27; j_call: TRBJ2-7